The sequence of this TCR beta chain was determined in a study of blood T cell repertoires in COVID-19. Study at large: Whether acute or convalescent, the COVID-19 samples came from the United States, Italy and Spain. In each case, the material was cDNA or gDNA derived from T cells, B-cell-depleted T cells, or PBMCs.

V was clipped by 5 bases and J by 1 base, with 5 bases between them. Germline assignment: CDR1 SNHLY and CDR2 FYNNEI. This CDR3 is 13 amino acids long. In the original analysis: Nucleated cell number was recorded as an estimate derived from reference gene primer amplification. Repertoires were generated with immunoSEQ multiplex PCR, while TCRdb's copy carries only in-frame clones and drops some. That table is the source of V, J and clone size, and D and trimming were worked out from the DNA. The data contain 210,000 or so clones, roughly 86% of them singletons. V is TRBV2 and J is TRBJ2-2; D ambiguous. The sample consisted of peripheral blood. The clonotype comes from a woman aged 70-85 years with active or convalescent COVID-19. CDR3 amino acids: CASSRENTGELFF. The DNA for the CDR3 is TGTGCCAGCAGTCGAGAGAACACCGGGGAGCTGTTTTTT.